The entry below describes one TCR beta chain. This clone was found a few times. Its antigen is currently not known. There are no base qualities to consult, and no much larger clone falls within one base. The germline V gene (reference sequence) yields MNHEY for CDR1 and SMNVEV for CDR2. The CDR3 goes from the cysteine to the phenylalanine over 12 residues. Of the read, only the CDR3 DNA is kept; its 36 bases are in frame from base 1. V is reduced by 6 bases and J by 14 bases, leaving a spacing of 18 bases between them. The entire amount of isolated RNA was reverse transcribed using the High Capacity cDNA Reverse Transcription Kit, so the sequenced TCRB transcripts were expressed ones. Deep immunoSEQ sequencing was applied to naive, central memory and regulatory T cell samples, giving an average of approximately 3.8 million total reads per sample. Sorted cells were lysed in RLT buffer and RNA was extracted with DNase-treated RNeasy Micro or Mini kits, depending on cell number. Each cell subset was processed separately to prevent cross-contamination, with patient and healthy donor samples processed together. TCRB sequences were amplified from cDNA with the immunoSEQ multiplex PCR, producing 87-bp fragments spanning the CDR3 region. Sequencing of the amplicons was performed on the Illumina HiSeq platform. In the authors' own workflow: PCR bias was corrected computationally using synthetic template baselines, and reads within Hamming distance 2 were collapsed, with unmergeable singletons discarded. Reads were aligned against IMGT so that V, D and J genes, CDR3 length and insertions or deletions at six rearrangement sites could be assigned. Within each subset, clonotype counts were normalized to sorted cell number, after which true diversity and Gini coefficients were computed with the tcR R package. The overlap coefficient, calculated on TCRB nucleotide sequences, was used to quantify repertoire sharing. Out-of-frame TCRB sequences from naive cells were analyzed to stand in for the pre-selection repertoire. This immuneACCESS table, as held by TCRdb, lists in-frame sequences with V and J called but not all clones. Of the missing ones, under half trace to an unresolved V gene in checked studies; the others have no known cause. That table furnishes V, J and clone size, whereas the DNA furnished D and trimming. The sample table contains 350,000 to 450,000 clones; only one count was recorded for over 13% of them. The top ten clonotypes cover 0.019% of the sample.

These data originate in a study of beta chain features in type 1 diabetes (dated 2018 in TCRdb). Looking at the study overall: Mean age, gender distribution, total cell number and subset yield did not differ between patients and healthy donors. Regulatory and stem cell-like memory subsets were isolated from only 8 patients and about 8 healthy donors, whereas naive and central memory subsets came from all 28 donors. A total of approximately 100,000,000 sorted cells were examined across all samples, and the number of cells per subset was strongly correlated with RNA yield. In the study, TCRB repertoires of sorted circulating CD4+ T cell subsets from recently diagnosed type 1 diabetes patients were compared with those of matched healthy donors. Summary of the overall study and its limitations: The naive, central memory and regulatory TCRB repertoires appeared to resemble one another more closely among patients than among healthy donors. PCR might favor shorter templates, but patient and control samples were amplified and corrected together, so any skew would affect both groups equally. Sequencing cDNA rather than genomic DNA could over-represent highly expressing activated cells, although activation and CD3 levels did not differ between groups. Because the HLA sub-analyses included only small numbers of individuals, any influence of HLA type on TCRB rearrangement was left unresolved. A moderate but significant shortening of TCRB CDR3 length was observed in type 1 diabetes patients in all four CD4+ subsets. Patients with type 1 diabetes made fewer insertions and deleted more nucleotides at VDJ recombination sites, implying thymic rearrangement abnormalities.

From each donor, a single peripheral blood sample of 100 to 150 mL on average was drawn into heparinised tubes. A BD FACSAria II was used to sort naive, central memory, regulatory and stem cell-like memory CD4+ T cells with a panel that included CD45RO, CCR7, CD25, CD127, CD95 and CD27. Purity was above 98% for every sorted population. PBMCs were isolated immediately by Lymphoprep density gradient centrifugation and stained directly without culture. To minimize batch effects, samples were stained and sorted in pairs, one healthy donor with one patient per experiment. The sample consisted of naive CD4+ T cells from blood. The cell subset or site label of this sample denotes: true naive CD4+ T cells. The rearranged segments are TRBV27 and TRBJ2-3; a tentative D call is TRBD1 (6 bases match). The source is a woman younger than 35 in good health. The sequenced DNA is TGTGCCAGCAGCCTGCCGGGACATTCTCCGTATTTT. Protein translation: CASSLPGHSPYF.